The sequence of this TCR beta chain was determined in a study of blood T cell repertoires in COVID-19. Overall study context: COVID-19 samples collected from the United States, Italy and Spain covered acute and convalescent phases. Sample material is recorded as cDNA or gDNA derived from T cells, B-cell-depleted T cells, or PBMCs.

The germline V gene encodes CDR1 DFQATT and CDR2 SNEGSKA (reference sequence). J was trimmed by 1 base and V by 3 bases; bases with no gene match: 8. The CDR3 sequence is 16 residues long. During active infection, Seattle patients enrolled and were then monitored through disease. Original handling: Researchers report that nucleated cell counts were estimated from reference gene primer amplification. The repertoire was sequenced with immunoSEQ multiplex PCR; TCRdb's copy has only in-frame clones and lacks some. The DNA gave D and trimming, while V, J and clone size come from that table. The repertoire consists of around 190,000 clones, with about 80% occurring once and the leading ten covering approximately 7.8%.

This sequence originates from a woman in her sixties with COVID-19, enrolled during active disease. The chain uses TRBV20-1 and TRBJ2-1, with 8 bases matching TRBD1. The specimen sequenced was peripheral blood. As DNA, the CDR3 is TGCAGTGCTAGTCAAATACAGGGGGGTTCCTACAATGAGCAGTTCTTC. Its protein is CSASQIQGGSYNEQFF.